This T cell receptor (beta chain) was observed in a study of T cell responses to AZD1222 COVID-19 vaccine. Study-wide results and caveats: Of the AZD1222 recipients, only 5 or 6 were seropositive at baseline.

Germline values: CDR1 SGDLS, CDR2 YYNGEE. Trimming took 3 bases from V and 11 from J; bases not matched to a gene: 10. The CDR3 consists of 15 residues. The repertoire was sequenced with immunoSEQ multiplex PCR; TCRdb's copy has only in-frame clones and lacks some. The profile shows approximately 92,000 clones, approximately 91% of them singletons. For this clone: Antigen specificity is unknown.

The V call is TRBV9, the J call TRBJ1-4; 10 bases are a match to TRBD1. The material sequenced was peripheral blood, taken on day 0 of AZD1222 vaccination. The sequence was collected from an adult in good health. The CDR3 protein is CASSAPPGQGQKLFF. DNA of the CDR3: TGTGCCAGCAGCGCACCGCCGGGACAGGGGCAGAAACTGTTTTTT.